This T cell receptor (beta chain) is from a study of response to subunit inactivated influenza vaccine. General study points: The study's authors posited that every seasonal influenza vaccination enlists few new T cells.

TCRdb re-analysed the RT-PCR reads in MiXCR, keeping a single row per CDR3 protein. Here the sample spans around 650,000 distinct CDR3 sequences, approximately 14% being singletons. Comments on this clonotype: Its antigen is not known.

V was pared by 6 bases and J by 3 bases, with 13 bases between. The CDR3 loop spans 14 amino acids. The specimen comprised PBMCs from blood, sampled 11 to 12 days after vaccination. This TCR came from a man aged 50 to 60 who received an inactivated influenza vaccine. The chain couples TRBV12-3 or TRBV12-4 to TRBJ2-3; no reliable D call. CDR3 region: CASSKGLGTDTQYF. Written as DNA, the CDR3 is TGTGCCAGCAGCAAAGGCTTGGGGACAGATACGCAGTATTTT.